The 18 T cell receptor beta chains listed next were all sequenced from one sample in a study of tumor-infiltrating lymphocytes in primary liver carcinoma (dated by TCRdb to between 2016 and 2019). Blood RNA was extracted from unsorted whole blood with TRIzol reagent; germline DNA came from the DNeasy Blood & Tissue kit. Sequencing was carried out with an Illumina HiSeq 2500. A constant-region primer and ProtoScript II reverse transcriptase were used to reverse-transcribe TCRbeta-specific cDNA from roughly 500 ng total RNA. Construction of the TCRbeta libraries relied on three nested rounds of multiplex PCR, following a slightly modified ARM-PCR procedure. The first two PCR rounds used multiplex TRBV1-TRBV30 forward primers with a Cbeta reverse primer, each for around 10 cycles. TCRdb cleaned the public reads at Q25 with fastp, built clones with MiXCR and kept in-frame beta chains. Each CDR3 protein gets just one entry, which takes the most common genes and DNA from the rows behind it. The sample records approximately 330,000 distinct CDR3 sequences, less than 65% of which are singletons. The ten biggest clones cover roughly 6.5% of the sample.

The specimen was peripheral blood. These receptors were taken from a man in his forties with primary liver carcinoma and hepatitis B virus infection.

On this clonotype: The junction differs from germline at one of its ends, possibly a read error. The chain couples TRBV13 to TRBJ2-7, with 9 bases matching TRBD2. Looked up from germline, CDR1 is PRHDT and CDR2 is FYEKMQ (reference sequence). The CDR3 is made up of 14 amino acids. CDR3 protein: CDSSSAGGSYEQYF. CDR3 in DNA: TGTGACAGCAGCTCAGCGGGAGGCTCCTACGAGCAGTATTTC.

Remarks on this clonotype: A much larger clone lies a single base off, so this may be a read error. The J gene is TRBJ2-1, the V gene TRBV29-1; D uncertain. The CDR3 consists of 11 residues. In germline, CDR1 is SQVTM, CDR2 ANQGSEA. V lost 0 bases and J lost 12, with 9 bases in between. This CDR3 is CSVEDWPMQFF. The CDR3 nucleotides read TGCAGCGTTGAAGATTGGCCCATGCAGTTCTTC.

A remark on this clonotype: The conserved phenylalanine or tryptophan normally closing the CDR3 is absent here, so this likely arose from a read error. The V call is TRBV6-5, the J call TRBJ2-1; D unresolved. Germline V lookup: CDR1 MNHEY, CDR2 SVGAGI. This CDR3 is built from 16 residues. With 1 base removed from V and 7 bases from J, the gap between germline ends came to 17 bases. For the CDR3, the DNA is TGTGCCAGCAGTTACTATGAACGGCATAATACAAATGAGCAGTTCTAC. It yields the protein CASSYYERHNTNEQFY.

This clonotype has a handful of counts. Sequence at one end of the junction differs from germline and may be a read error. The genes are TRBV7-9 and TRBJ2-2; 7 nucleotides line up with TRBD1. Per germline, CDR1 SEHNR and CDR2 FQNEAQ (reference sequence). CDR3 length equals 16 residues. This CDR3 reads CASSYVTGVNTGELFF. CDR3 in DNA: TGTGCTAGCAGCTACGTTACAGGGGTGAACACCGGGGAGCTGTTTTTT.

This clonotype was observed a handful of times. CDR3 region: CASSRFGTTTEAFF. DNA of the CDR3: TGTGCCAGCAGTCGCTTCGGGACAACCACTGAAGCTTTCTTT. The gene calls are TRBV6-5 and TRBJ1-1, with D possibly TRBD1 on 6 matching bases. The V and J ends lost 5 bases and 4 bases respectively, with 14 bases between them. This CDR3 region has 14 residues. The germline gives CDR1 MNHEY, CDR2 SVGAGI.

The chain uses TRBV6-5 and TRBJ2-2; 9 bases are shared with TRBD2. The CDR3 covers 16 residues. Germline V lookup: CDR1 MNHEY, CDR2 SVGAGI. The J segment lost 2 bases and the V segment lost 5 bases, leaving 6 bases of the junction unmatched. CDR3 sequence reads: CASSVGSGGNTGELFF. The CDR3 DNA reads TGTGCCAGCAGTGTAGGTAGCGGGGGAAACACCGGGGAGCTGTTTTTT.

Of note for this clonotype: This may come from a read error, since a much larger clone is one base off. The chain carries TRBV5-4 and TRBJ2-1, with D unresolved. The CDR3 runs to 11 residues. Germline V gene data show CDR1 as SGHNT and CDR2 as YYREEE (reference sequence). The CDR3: CASSSYSEQFF. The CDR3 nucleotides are TGTGCCAGCAGCTCTTACAGTGAGCAGTTCTTC. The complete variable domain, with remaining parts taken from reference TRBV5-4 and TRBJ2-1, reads ETGVTQSPTHLIKTRGQQVTLRCSSQSGHNTVSWYQQALGQGPQFIFQYYREEENGRGNFPPRFSGLQFPNYSSELNVNALELDDSALYLCASSSYSEQFFGPGTRLTVL.

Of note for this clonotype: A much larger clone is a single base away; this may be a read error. The CDR3 region is CASTLLFYGYTF. The CDR3, as DNA: TGTGCCAGCACCTTGCTTTTCTATGGCTACACCTTC. V and J are TRBV5-4 and TRBJ1-2; D gene ambiguous. This CDR3 has 12 residues. The germline V gene has CDR1 SGHNT and CDR2 YYREEE (reference sequence). Full variable domain (outside the CDR3, taken from reference TRBV5-4 and TRBJ1-2): ETGVTQSPTHLIKTRGQQVTLRCSSQSGHNTVSWYQQALGQGPQFIFQYYREEENGRGNFPPRFSGLQFPNYSSELNVNALELDDSALYLCASTLLFYGYTFGSGTRLTVV.

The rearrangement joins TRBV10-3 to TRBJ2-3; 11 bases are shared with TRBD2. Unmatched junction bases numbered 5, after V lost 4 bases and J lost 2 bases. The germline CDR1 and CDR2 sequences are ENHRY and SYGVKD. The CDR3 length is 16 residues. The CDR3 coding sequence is TGTGCCATCAGTGCGAATAGCGGGAGGGCCACAGATACGCAGTATTTT. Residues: CAISANSGRATDTQYF.

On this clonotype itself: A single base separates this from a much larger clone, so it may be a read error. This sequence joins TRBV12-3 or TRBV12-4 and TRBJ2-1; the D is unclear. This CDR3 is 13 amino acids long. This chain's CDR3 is CASSSLGYDEQFF. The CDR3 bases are TGTGCCAGCAGTTCGTTGGGCTACGATGAGCAGTTCTTC.

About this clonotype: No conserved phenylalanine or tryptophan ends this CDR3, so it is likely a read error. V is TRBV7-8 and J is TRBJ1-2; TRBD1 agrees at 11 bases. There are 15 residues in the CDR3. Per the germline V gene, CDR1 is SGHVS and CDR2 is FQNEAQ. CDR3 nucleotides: TGTGCCAGTAGCTTAGGGACAGGGGGTTTCTATGGCTACACCTTG. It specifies CASSLGTGGFYGYTL.

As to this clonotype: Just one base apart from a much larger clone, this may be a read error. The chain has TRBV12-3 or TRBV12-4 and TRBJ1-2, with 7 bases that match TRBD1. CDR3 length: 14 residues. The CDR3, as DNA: TGTGCCAACAGTCCACTTGGGACAGACTATGGCTACACCTTC. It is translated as CANSPLGTDYGYTF.

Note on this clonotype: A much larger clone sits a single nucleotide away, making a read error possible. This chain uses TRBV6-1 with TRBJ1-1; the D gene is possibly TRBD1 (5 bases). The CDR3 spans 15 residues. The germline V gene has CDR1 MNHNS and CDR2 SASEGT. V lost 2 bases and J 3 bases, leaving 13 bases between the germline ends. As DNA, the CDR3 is TGTGCCAGCAGTGAATTTTACAGGTTGGACACTGAAGCTTTCTTT. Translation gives CASSEFYRLDTEAFF.

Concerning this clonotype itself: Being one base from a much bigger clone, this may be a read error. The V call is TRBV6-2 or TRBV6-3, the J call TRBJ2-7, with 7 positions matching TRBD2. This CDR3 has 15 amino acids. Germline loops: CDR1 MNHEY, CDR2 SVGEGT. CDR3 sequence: CASSYSREVSYKQYF. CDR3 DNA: TGTGCCAGCAGTTACTCTCGGGAGGTCTCCTACAAGCAGTACTTC.

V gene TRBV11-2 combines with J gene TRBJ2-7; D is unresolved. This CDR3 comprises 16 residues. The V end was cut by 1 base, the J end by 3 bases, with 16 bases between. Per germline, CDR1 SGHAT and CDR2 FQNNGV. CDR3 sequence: CASSLASVGKVYEQYF. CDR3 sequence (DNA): TGTGCCAGCAGCTTAGCCTCAGTGGGAAAAGTCTACGAGCAGTACTTC.

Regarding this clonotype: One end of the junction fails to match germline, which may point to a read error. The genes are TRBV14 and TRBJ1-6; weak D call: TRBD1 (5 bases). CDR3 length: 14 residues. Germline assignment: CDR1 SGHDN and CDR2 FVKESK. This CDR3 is CTSSFDGGNSPLHF. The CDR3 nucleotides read TGTACCAGCAGCTTCGATGGGGGAAATTCACCCCTCCACTTT.

The CDR3: CASSSGVGSPLHF. In nucleotides, the CDR3 is TGTGCCAGCAGCTCAGGGGTTGGTTCACCCCTCCACTTT. V usage is TRBV7-9 and J usage is TRBJ1-6; tentatively, D is TRBD1 (6 bases). The CDR3 has 13 residues. CDR1 SEHNR and CDR2 FQNEAQ come from the germline V gene (reference sequence). V lost 4 bases to trimming and J lost 9 bases, with 10 bases between them.

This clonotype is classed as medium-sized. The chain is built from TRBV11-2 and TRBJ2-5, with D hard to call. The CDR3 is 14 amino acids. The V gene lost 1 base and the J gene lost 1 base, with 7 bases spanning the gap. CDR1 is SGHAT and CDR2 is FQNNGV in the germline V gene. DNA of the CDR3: TGTGCCAGCAGCTTAGGCGATCTCCAAGAGACCCAGTACTTC. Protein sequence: CASSLGDLQETQYF.